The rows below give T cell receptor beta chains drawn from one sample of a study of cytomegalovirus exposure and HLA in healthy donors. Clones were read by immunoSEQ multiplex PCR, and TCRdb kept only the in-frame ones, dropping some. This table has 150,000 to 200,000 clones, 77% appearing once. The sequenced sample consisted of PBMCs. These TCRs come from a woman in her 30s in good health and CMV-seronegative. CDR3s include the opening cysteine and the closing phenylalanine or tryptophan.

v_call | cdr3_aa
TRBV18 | CASSLHFDRGQTEAFF
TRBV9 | CASSVASRGAEGYTF
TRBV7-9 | CASSPGSGGQEFEQFF
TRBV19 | CASTNRQPPRREKLFF
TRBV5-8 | CASSFRGNSPLHF
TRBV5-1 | CASSSRGDTEAFF
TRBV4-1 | CASSQEGTSGRARYNEQFF
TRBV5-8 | CASSEGTGRGLMNTEAFF
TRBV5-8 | CASSFIRQGATEAFF
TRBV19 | CASSIETGLENSEQYF
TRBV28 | CASSTLNRDEQYF
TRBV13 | CASSLFRKLQQETQYF
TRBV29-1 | CSGEDRYDTEAFF
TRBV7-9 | CASSLRDRGDYGYTF
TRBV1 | CTSSLRETSGRAGETQYF
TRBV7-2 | CASSFGTGRTEAFF
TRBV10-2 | CASRRREGTEQYF
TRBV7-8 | CASSLARGTEAFF
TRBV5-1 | CASEEGGRYNEQFF
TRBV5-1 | CASSLSYTSSNYGYTF
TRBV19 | CASSTTGTGGFQPQHF
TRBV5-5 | CASSLRGDRGYEQYF
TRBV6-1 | CASSGQAVGDTQYF
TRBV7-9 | CASSLGQGGLSNYGYTF
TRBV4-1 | CASSQGSREFGYTF
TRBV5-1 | CASTFDRVLNTEAFF
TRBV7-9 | CASSSSGHQETQYF
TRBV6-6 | CASTIGGHNTGELFF
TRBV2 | CASSETGGDTEAFF
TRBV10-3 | CATTPAEEPYNEQFF
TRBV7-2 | CASSPFTGINTEAFF
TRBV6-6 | CASSLTTTELFF
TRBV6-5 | CASRRVPAGEQFF
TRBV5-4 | CASSPGRGGNQPQHF
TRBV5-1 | CASSLEGQEGYGYTF
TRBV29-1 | CSLGGGAYNEQFF
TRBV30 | CAWTGPLAGVTEQYF
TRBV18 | CASSLTLGVANTEAFF
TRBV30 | CACHGGGGRGADTQYF
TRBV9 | CASSVGLAGDYEQYF
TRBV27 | CASSPRPPTPPYEQYF
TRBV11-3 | CASSLGGYNEQFF
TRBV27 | CASSLSFGTGVYEQYF
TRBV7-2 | CASSLDRGLGGYTF
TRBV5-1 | CASSASGAYNEQFF